This T cell receptor beta chain was sequenced during a study of shared clonotypes between healthy human individuals. Per the germline V gene, CDR1 is SGHRS and CDR2 is YFSETQ. The CDR3 has 15 amino acids. V was pared by 4 bases and J by 4 bases, with 10 bases of the junction left unmatched. Sequencing used immunoSEQ multiplex PCR; TCRdb keeps in-frame clones, though not all of them. The sample yields roughly 2.2 million clones, around 92% seen once. The V and J genes are TRBV5-1 and TRBJ2-5, with 7 bases lining up with TRBD2. The sequenced sample was naive CD4+ T cells from PBMCs. The subset was: CD45RA+ positively selected. The source of this sequence is a man younger than 30 in good health. Some clones in this sample may be carry-over from other donors' samples. Here the CDR3 DNA reads TGCGCCAGCAGCGACCCCCGCGGGAGTGGAGAGACCCAGTACTTC. It encodes CASSDPRGSGETQYF.